A selection of T cell receptor beta chains follows, all from one sample in a study of blood T cell repertoires in COVID-19. TCRdb's table, derived via immunoSEQ multiplex PCR, lists solely in-frame clones and lacks some. This sample has around 240,000 clones, with about 84% found just once. The sample taken for sequencing was PBMCs or T cells enriched from blood (not recorded which). Receptors originate from a woman in her fifties or sixties who had recovered from COVID-19. The CDR3 runs from the conserved cysteine through the conserved F or W. The D gene is left open where the match is weak.

V gene | D gene | CDR3 protein
TRBV30 | NA | CAWSVRGTGDIQYF
TRBV7-4 | NA | CASSFYRVVSFFTIYF
TRBV5-1 | NA | CASSRTVNTEAFF
TRBV5-6 | TRBD1 | CASTLDRGHVNTEAFF
TRBV3-1/TRBV3-2 | TRBD1 | CASSAWTGGRADTQYF
TRBV11-2 | NA | CASSLSSGGGTNIQYF
TRBV29-1 | NA | CSANRVDSYEQYF
TRBV5-1 | TRBD2 | CASSSLAGALNEQFF
TRBV12-3/TRBV12-4 | TRBD1 | CASSTGQARQYF
TRBV15 | TRBD2 | CATSRVGYGGSSYNEQFF
TRBV5-1 | NA | CASSLAHRGYEQYF
TRBV5-4 | TRBD2 | CASSLALAGVSYNEQFF
TRBV28 | NA | CASSLPTTSGYEQFF
TRBV7-9 | NA | CASSQSGGMMAQYF
TRBV28 | NA | CASSLWSVEQFF
TRBV5-5 | TRBD1 | CASSSGPVTGINEQYF
TRBV28 | TRBD1 | CASSLEGQVYNEQFF